This is a list of T cell receptor beta chains from one sample in a study of OX40 agonist ivuxolimab in advanced cancers. Sequenced by immunoSEQ multiplex PCR; TCRdb stores in-frame clones only, minus some. There are about 80,000 clones in the sample; roughly 93% occur only once, and 0.32% lies in the top ten. The source material was CD4+ or CD8+ T cells sorted from blood, sampled in a trial of the OX40 agonist ivuxolimab. The receptors come from an adult with an advanced solid tumor such as melanoma, head and neck, liver or kidney cancer. Both conserved end residues are part of each CDR3. D genes are given only for firm matches. The size field is filled for only some rows; it gives once, few, many or a size class.

D: TRBD1; J: TRBJ2-3; size: -; V: TRBV5-1; DNA: TGCGCCAGCAGCTTGGGGACAGGGACCACAGATACGCAGTATTTT; CDR3: CASSLGTGTTDTQYF
D: TRBD1; J: TRBJ1-3; size: -; V: TRBV5-1; DNA: TGCGCCAGCAGCTTGGCAGGGACAGGTAGTGGAAACACCATATATTTT; CDR3: CASSLAGTGSGNTIYF
D: TRBD1; J: TRBJ1-3; size: -; V: TRBV28; DNA: TGTGCCACCGACAGGGGGTCTGGAAACACCATATATTTT; CDR3: CATDRGSGNTIYF
D: TRBD1; J: TRBJ1-2; size: -; V: TRBV10-3; DNA: TGTGCCATCAGTGAACAAGTCCAGGGGGGGCGGGGCTACACCTTC; CDR3: CAISEQVQGGRGYTF
D: -; J: TRBJ2-6; size: -; V: TRBV30; DNA: TGTGCCTGGAGTGTAGGGGGGCATGGGGCCAACGTCCTGACTTTC; CDR3: CAWSVGGHGANVLTF
D: -; J: TRBJ2-7; size: -; V: TRBV7-2; DNA: TGTGCCAGCAGCTTATCTACGTACGAGCAGTACTTC; CDR3: CASSLSTYEQYF
D: TRBD2; J: TRBJ2-5; size: -; V: TRBV9; DNA: TGTGCCAGCAGCGTAGGGGCTAGCGGGAGTTTATTGTTAGAGACCCAGTACTTC; CDR3: CASSVGASGSLLLETQYF
D: TRBD2; J: TRBJ2-1; size: -; V: TRBV18; DNA: TGTGCCAGCTCCCCGGAAGGGGACTACTACAATGAGCAGTTCTTC; CDR3: CASSPEGDYYNEQFF
D: -; J: TRBJ2-5; size: -; V: TRBV28; DNA: TGTGCCAGCAGTTTTGCAGGGGCTGGACAAGAGACCCAGTACTTC; CDR3: CASSFAGAGQETQYF
D: TRBD2; J: TRBJ2-5; size: -; V: TRBV19; DNA: TGTGCCAGTAGTCGAGCGGGAGGGTACCAAGAGACCCAGTACTTC; CDR3: CASSRAGGYQETQYF
D: TRBD1; J: TRBJ2-3; size: -; V: TRBV7-7; DNA: TGTGCCAGCAGCCGGGGACAGGGGACAGATACGCAGTATTTT; CDR3: CASSRGQGTDTQYF
D: -; J: TRBJ1-1; size: -; V: TRBV7-3; DNA: TGTGCCAGCAGTCAAGCGGGATTGACCGAAGCTTTCTTT; CDR3: CASSQAGLTEAFF
D: TRBD1; J: TRBJ1-5; size: -; V: TRBV6-5; DNA: TGTGCCAGCAGTGGGACAGCCTATCAGCCCCAGCATTTT; CDR3: CASSGTAYQPQHF
D: -; J: TRBJ1-5; size: once; V: TRBV18; DNA: TGTGCCAGCTCACCACCCAACGGAGGGAACCAGCATTTT; CDR3: CASSPPNGGNQHF
D: -; J: TRBJ1-1; size: -; V: TRBV7-2; DNA: TGTGCCAGCAGCTCCGGGACCCGAGGGGACAACACTGAAGCTTTCTTT; CDR3: CASSSGTRGDNTEAFF
D: TRBD2; J: TRBJ2-2; size: -; V: TRBV7-3; DNA: TGTGCCAGCAGCAAGACTAGCGGTAATACCGGGGAGCTGTTTTTT; CDR3: CASSKTSGNTGELFF
D: -; J: TRBJ2-3; size: -; V: TRBV7-2; DNA: TGTGCCAGCAGTCGAGGCCCAACCCGGCTAGCCATCACAGATACGCAGTATTTT; CDR3: CASSRGPTRLAITDTQYF
D: -; J: TRBJ2-1; size: -; V: TRBV6-5; DNA: TGTGCCAGCAGTAGCACCGGCTACAATGAGCAGTTCTTC; CDR3: CASSSTGYNEQFF
D: -; J: TRBJ2-3; size: -; V: TRBV5-4; DNA: TGTGCCAGCAGCCCCGGAGGGTTAGCAGATACGCAGTATTTT; CDR3: CASSPGGLADTQYF
D: TRBD1; J: TRBJ1-4; size: -; V: TRBV5-4; DNA: TGTGCCAGCAGCACGACAGGGGCAACTAATGAAAAACTGTTTTTT; CDR3: CASSTTGATNEKLFF
D: -; J: TRBJ2-3; size: -; V: TRBV6-5; DNA: TGTGCCAGCAGTTACTCCCGGGCCATACTCACAGATACGCAGTATTTT; CDR3: CASSYSRAILTDTQYF
D: -; J: TRBJ2-7; size: -; V: TRBV6-6; DNA: TGTGCCAGCAGTTACCGGGGGAACTACGAGCAGTACTTC; CDR3: CASSYRGNYEQYF
D: -; J: TRBJ2-1; size: -; V: TRBV19; DNA: TGTGCCAGTAGTATCAAGTCGAGCTCCTACAATGAGCAGTTCTTC; CDR3: CASSIKSSSYNEQFF
D: TRBD1; J: TRBJ1-1; size: -; V: TRBV13; DNA: TGTGCCAGCAGCCCGGGACAGCTGAACACTGAAGCTTTCTTT; CDR3: CASSPGQLNTEAFF
D: -; J: TRBJ1-1; size: -; V: TRBV6-1; DNA: TGTGCCAGCAGTGAGCGGGGGGCGCCGGCTTTCTTT; CDR3: CASSERGAPAFF
D: -; J: TRBJ2-6; size: -; V: TRBV2; DNA: TGTGCCACCCGCCCAGTGGGCTCTGGGGCCAACGTCCTGACTTTC; CDR3: CATRPVGSGANVLTF
D: -; J: TRBJ2-4; size: -; V: TRBV28; DNA: TGTGCCAGCAGTCTCCCGGGGGGCTGGGGGAACATTCAGTACTTC; CDR3: CASSLPGGWGNIQYF
D: TRBD2; J: TRBJ2-7; size: -; V: TRBV10-2; DNA: TGCGCCAGCACTGAACTAGCGAACGAGCAGTACTTC; CDR3: CASTELANEQYF
D: -; J: TRBJ2-1; size: once; V: TRBV18; DNA: TGTGCCAGCTCACCACCGTTTACCGACTCAGGCTCCTACAATGAGCAGTTCTTC; CDR3: CASSPPFTDSGSYNEQFF
D: TRBD1; J: TRBJ1-6; size: -; V: TRBV4-3; DNA: TGCGCCAGCAGCCAAGACTCAGGGGGAAATAATTCACCCCTCCACTTT; CDR3: CASSQDSGGNNSPLHF
D: TRBD2; J: TRBJ2-7; size: -; V: TRBV7-2; DNA: TGTGCCAGCAGCTCAGACTCTAGCGGCTCCTACGAGCAGTACTTC; CDR3: CASSSDSSGSYEQYF
D: -; J: TRBJ1-1; size: -; V: TRBV28; DNA: TGTGCCAGCAAAGGGACACCGAACACTGAAGCTTTCTTT; CDR3: CASKGTPNTEAFF
D: -; J: TRBJ1-3; size: -; V: TRBV5-6; DNA: TGTGCCAGCAGCTTTGACAGCTTAAGCTCTGGAAACACCATATATTTT; CDR3: CASSFDSLSSGNTIYF
D: -; J: TRBJ2-2; size: -; V: TRBV23-1; DNA: TGCGCCAGCAGTCAAGGGGGCAGGCGGGGCACCGGGGAGCTGTTTTTT; CDR3: CASSQGGRRGTGELFF
D: -; J: TRBJ2-3; size: -; V: TRBV5-1; DNA: TGCGCCAGCAGCTTGGAAGATAGCACAGATACGCAGTATTTT; CDR3: CASSLEDSTDTQYF
D: TRBD1; J: TRBJ1-4; size: -; V: TRBV18; DNA: TGTGCCAGCTCACTTGGACAGGGTTCAACTAATGAAAAACTGTTTTTT; CDR3: CASSLGQGSTNEKLFF
D: -; J: TRBJ1-4; size: -; V: TRBV6-4; DNA: TGTGCCAGCAGTCCGCGGATTGGTGAAAAACTGTTTTTT; CDR3: CASSPRIGEKLFF
D: -; J: TRBJ2-5; size: -; V: TRBV9; DNA: TGTGCCAGCAGCGTTCCTGCCGTGGGGCGGTACCAAGAGACCCAGTACTTC; CDR3: CASSVPAVGRYQETQYF
D: -; J: TRBJ1-2; size: -; V: TRBV30; DNA: TGTGCCGGGGGACATCAGGGGAACTATGGCTACACCTTC; CDR3: CAGGHQGNYGYTF
D: TRBD2; J: TRBJ2-5; size: -; V: TRBV19; DNA: TGTGCCAGTAGTATAAGCGGGGGGGCAAGAGAGACCCAGTACTTC; CDR3: CASSISGGARETQYF
D: -; J: TRBJ1-5; size: -; V: TRBV20-1; DNA: TGCAGTGCCGGGATAAATCAGCCCCAGCATTTT; CDR3: CSAGINQPQHF
D: -; J: TRBJ1-1; size: -; V: TRBV30; DNA: TGTGCCTGGGCTCGGATGAACACTGAAGCTTTCTTT; CDR3: CAWARMNTEAFF
D: -; J: TRBJ1-6; size: few; V: TRBV28; DNA: TGTGCCAGCACCCCCCCAGGGGATTCACCCCTCCACTTT; CDR3: CASTPPGDSPLHF
D: TRBD2; J: TRBJ2-3; size: -; V: TRBV7-9; DNA: TGTGCCAGCATTCCTAGCGGGAGGATCACAGATACGCAGTATTTT; CDR3: CASIPSGRITDTQYF
D: TRBD2; J: TRBJ2-7; size: -; V: TRBV5-1; DNA: TGCGCCAGCAGCTTATCGGGGGGATCCTACGAGCAGTACTTC; CDR3: CASSLSGGSYEQYF
D: TRBD1; J: TRBJ1-4; size: few; V: TRBV6-1; DNA: TGTGCCAGCAGTGCCGGGGACAGGGGAGGCGGCGGGGGAAAACTGTTTTTT; CDR3: CASSAGDRGGGGGKLFF
D: TRBD2; J: TRBJ2-2; size: -; V: TRBV11-2; DNA: TGTGCCAGCAGCTTAGTATTTAGCGGGAGGGCCTACACCGGGGAGCTGTTTTTT; CDR3: CASSLVFSGRAYTGELFF
D: TRBD1; J: TRBJ1-1; size: -; V: TRBV11-3; DNA: TGTGCCAGCAGCCTGACAGGGTCGGACACTGAAGCTTTCTTT; CDR3: CASSLTGSDTEAFF
D: TRBD2; J: TRBJ2-2; size: -; V: TRBV7-2; DNA: TGTGCCAGCAGCTTACTTGCGGCGGGGGGAACCGGGGAGCTGTTTTTT; CDR3: CASSLLAAGGTGELFF
D: TRBD2; J: TRBJ2-1; size: -; V: TRBV28; DNA: TGTGCCAGCAGTTCACCAGCGGGAGCAAACTACAATGAGCAGTTCTTC; CDR3: CASSSPAGANYNEQFF
D: -; J: TRBJ1-4; size: -; V: TRBV9; DNA: TGTGCCAGCAGCCACTTGGGGCCGGGGGAAAAACTGTTTTTT; CDR3: CASSHLGPGEKLFF
D: -; J: TRBJ2-3; size: once; V: TRBV9; DNA: TGTGCCAGCAGCCCAGGGGGGAGTGGAACCACAGATACGCAGTATTTT; CDR3: CASSPGGSGTTDTQYF
D: TRBD2; J: TRBJ2-1; size: -; V: TRBV5-4; DNA: TGTGCCAGCAGCCCTGATGGGACTAGCTTTTACAATGAGCAGTTCTTC; CDR3: CASSPDGTSFYNEQFF
D: -; J: TRBJ1-1; size: -; V: TRBV5-6; DNA: TGTGCCAGCAGCCCCCAACTTGAGGGTTCAGCTTTCTTT; CDR3: CASSPQLEGSAFF
D: -; J: TRBJ2-3; size: -; V: TRBV5-1; DNA: TGCGCCAGCAGCTTGCTAGATACGCAGTATTTT; CDR3: CASSLLDTQYF
D: TRBD1; J: TRBJ1-4; size: -; V: TRBV6-1; DNA: TGTGCCAGCACAATTGGACAGGGTGGGGAAAAACTGTTTTTT; CDR3: CASTIGQGGEKLFF
D: -; J: TRBJ1-5; size: -; V: TRBV7-8; DNA: TGTGCCAGCAGCCGGGGGGAAAGCAATCAGCCCCAGCATTTT; CDR3: CASSRGESNQPQHF
D: -; J: TRBJ2-7; size: -; V: TRBV18; DNA: TGTGCCAGCTCACAATCCGGGACGCTCTACGAGCAGTACTTC; CDR3: CASSQSGTLYEQYF
D: -; J: TRBJ2-5; size: -; V: TRBV6-5; DNA: TGTGCCAGCGGCGGACCCAAAGAGACCCAGTACTTC; CDR3: CASGGPKETQYF
D: TRBD1; J: TRBJ2-7; size: -; V: TRBV9; DNA: TGTGCCAGCAGCGTAGGACAGGGACCCTACGAGCAGTACTTC; CDR3: CASSVGQGPYEQYF